The 9 T cell receptor beta chains below all came from one sample that was sequenced in a study of cytomegalovirus exposure and HLA in healthy donors. PCR amplification relied on 60 Vbeta primers (plus 13 Jbeta primers). Assay used: immunoSEQ multiplex PCR; TCRdb lists only in-frame clones, some missing. The sample has some 79,000 clones, about four fifths seen once. The sequencing sample was made of PBMCs. The source is a male donor in good health and CMV-seropositive.

This clone was seen more than once but under ten times. The chain links TRBV6-1 to TRBJ1-6, with 8 bases identical to TRBD1. With 5 bases clipped from V and 7 bases from J, the junction kept 4 bases outside the gene matches. The CDR3 totals 14 residues. Germline lookup yields CDR1 MNHNS and CDR2 SASEGT. The CDR3 is CASSFQGANSPLHF. The CDR3 coding sequence is TGTGCCAGCAGTTTCCAGGGGGCAAATTCACCCCTCCACTTT.

J is TRBJ2-5 and V is TRBV7-3; D is possibly TRBD2 (6 bases). The CDR3 extends over 16 amino acids. Germline loops: CDR1 SGHTA, CDR2 FQGTGA. V was pared by 0 bases and J by 4 bases, with 15 bases between. The CDR3 reads CASSLTLAGRGETQYF. DNA for the CDR3: TGTGCCAGCAGCTTAACTTTGGCGGGGCGGGGAGAGACCCAGTACTTC.

The rearrangement uses TRBV2 and TRBJ1-5; tentatively, D is TRBD1 (6 bases). The CDR3 consists of 15 residues. Germline CDR1 reads SNHLY; CDR2 reads FYNNEI. V lost 7 bases to trimming and J lost 2 bases, with 15 bases between them. The CDR3 nucleotides read TGTGCCAGCACGGGGCAGACAGGCGGCAATCAGCCCCAGCATTTT. This encodes CASTGQTGGNQPQHF.

The rearrangement uses TRBV30 and TRBJ2-1, with 9 positions matching TRBD2. J lost 9 bases, V lost 4 bases, and 19 bases had no gene match. The CDR3 contains 17 residues. Germline loops: CDR1 GTSNPN, CDR2 SVGIG (reference sequence). The chain's CDR3 is CAWKGAGRLAGIGEQFF. The CDR3 DNA reads TGTGCCTGGAAAGGCGCGGGGAGGCTAGCGGGAATAGGTGAGCAGTTCTTC.

This rearrangement joins TRBV27 to TRBJ1-2; D possibly corresponds to TRBD1 (5 bases). V lost 6 bases and J lost 2, with 13 bases in between. Per the germline V gene, CDR1 is MNHEY and CDR2 is SMNVEV (reference sequence). This CDR3 is built from 14 residues. This CDR3 reads CASRLGGANYGYTF. CDR3 bases: TGTGCCAGCAGGCTCGGAGGGGCCAACTATGGCTACACCTTC.

The chain couples TRBV4-3 to TRBJ1-6; D not resolved. CDR3 size: 17 residues. V dropped 1 base and J dropped 0 bases, with 10 bases sitting between them. Germline V lookup: CDR1 LGHNA, CDR2 YSLEER. The CDR3 loop is CASSQGYGISYNSPLHF. The CDR3 DNA is TGCGCCAGCAGCCAAGGATACGGGATCTCCTATAATTCACCCCTCCACTTT.

This clone was picked up one time. The gene calls are TRBV18 and TRBJ2-1; 8 bases line up with TRBD2. Germline V lookup: CDR1 KGHSH, CDR2 LQKENI. The V gene end was trimmed by 6 bases and the J gene end by 9 bases; junction bases not matched to a gene: 10. The CDR3 has 14 residues. The CDR3 sequence is CASSFPLAGSEQFF. The CDR3 DNA follows: TGTGCCAGCTCTTTTCCGCTAGCGGGTTCTGAGCAGTTCTTC.

The V gene is TRBV6-6, the J gene TRBJ1-5, with 10 bases lining up with TRBD1. The J segment lost 7 bases and the V segment lost 0 bases, leaving 3 bases of the junction unmatched. The CDR3 loop spans 15 amino acids. CDR1 is MNHNY and CDR2 is SVGAGI in the germline V gene (reference sequence). CDR3 residues: CASSYSQTGGQPQHF. The CDR3 coding sequence is TGTGCCAGCAGTTACTCTCAGACAGGGGGCCAGCCCCAGCATTTT.

This clone occurred once. The chain recombines TRBV29-1 with TRBJ2-7, with D maybe TRBD2 (6 bases). The CDR3 has 12 residues. V was shortened by 5 bases and J by 9 bases, with 17 bases between the two germline ends. CDR1 and CDR2 from the germline V gene are SQVTM and ANQGSEA. CDR3 amino acids: CSVLAAGRPQYF. Here the CDR3 DNA reads TGCAGCGTTTTAGCGGCGGGGCGTCCGCAGTACTTC.